Reported below is one TCR beta chain. Its antigen remains unidentified. The germline V gene has CDR1 SGHTA and CDR2 FQGNSA. Trimming stripped 5 bases from V and 5 bases from J, with 13 bases between. This CDR3 contains 13 residues. The sample is drawn from a study of T cells after yellow fever vaccination. On the study more broadly: Where fractions had low cell numbers, libraries were prepared from them with the SMART-Seq v4 Ultra Low Input RNA kit. Whole-study results and caveats: Once the booster was given, most primary-vaccination clones reappeared, at about 96% for CD4 and approximately 88% for CD8. Within FACS-sorted repertoires, abundant clonotypes contaminating from the bulk population could be present.

Generation of TCR cDNA used 5'RACE template switching (which added a universal primer site and UMIs). Each CDR3 protein is one row after TCRdb ran MiXCR on the 5' RACE reads. The table includes approximately 250,000 distinct CDR3 sequences, around 6.7% detected once. Sample: CD4+ T cells sorted from PBMCs, taken on the day of the yellow fever booster vaccination. This receptor was identified in a man aged 25-40 years who received the YFV17D yellow fever vaccine. This chain links TRBV7-2 with TRBJ2-7, with D possibly being TRBD1 (7 bases). The chain's CDR3 is CASSPQGGDEQYF. The DNA of the CDR3 is TGTGCCAGCAGCCCCCAGGGGGGCGACGAGCAGTACTTC.